This T cell receptor beta chain was observed in a study of blood T cell repertoires in COVID-19 (dated by TCRdb to the early 2020s). The study in broad terms: Collaborator samples came from the United States, Italy and Spain and covered acute and convalescent phases of COVID-19. The material from the prospective study consisted of cDNA or gDNA derived from T cells, B-cell-depleted T cells, or PBMCs. Deeply sampled blood TCRbeta repertoires from subjects exposed to, actively infected with, or recovered from COVID-19 were included in the dataset. The repertoires were released in a freely available public database meant as a resource for research on the immune response to SARS-CoV-2. Samples were obtained from the ongoing ImmuneRACE study (first 160 participants) and from 950 to 1,500 subjects provided by 6 global collaborators. Nearly every sample came with metadata listing a de-identified subject ID, COVID-19 status, age in years and sex. Where HLA class I and class II types were available, the types were taken from metadata supplied by the sample provider, not from assay-based typing. What the authors observed across the whole study: The quantity of clinical and demographic metadata differed by source and by participant and was supplied without curation.

The immunoSEQ Assay, a bias-controlled multiplex PCR, was used to amplify TCRbeta CDR3 regions from genomic DNA. The paper's data handling went like this. The number of nucleated cells in each sample was estimated by amplification of reference gene primers within the assay. To quantify the absolute abundance of each unique TCRbeta CDR3 rearrangement, sequence reads were collapsed and filtered. For each sample, productive Simpson clonality was calculated as the square root of Simpson's diversity index over productive rearrangements. Not all clones reach the TCRdb copy of this immuneACCESS table, which keeps in-frame sequences only. Checked studies attribute under half of the gap to unresolved V genes and leave the rest unexplained. That table gives V, J and clone size, and the DNA gave D and trimming. Within this sample are roughly 360,000 clones, with 83% of them counted one time only. The ten top clones hold 5.1% of the sample.

Participants in the prospective study were aged about 18 to 95 years, lived in about two dozen United States geographic areas, and enrolled through a virtual design. In the prospective study, cohorts were assigned on the basis of participant-reported clinical history obtained from a screening survey and a study questionnaire. Recovered participants in ImmuneRACE Cohort 3 were defined by two consecutive negative NP/OP PCR tests, clearance by a healthcare professional, or resolution of symptoms. Mobile phlebotomists in the prospective study collected whole blood, serum and a nasopharyngeal or oropharyngeal swab from every participant. Prospective study participants could optionally give additional blood draws and questionnaires over a roughly two-month period. Blood samples from the prospective study were shipped frozen or at room temperature prior to DNA extraction. V drops 5 bases and J drops 7 bases, leaving 12 bases in between. From the germline V gene, CDR1 is MNHEY and CDR2 is SVGAGI. The CDR3 runs 14 amino acids, cysteine and phenylalanine included. Kept here is only the CDR3 DNA, which spans 42 bases and is read in frame from base 1.

Of note for this clone: Its antigen target is currently unknown. Per-nucleotide qualities are absent, and no much larger clonotype sits a single base away.

The receptor was isolated from a woman between 50 and 59 years old who had recovered from COVID-19. The sample taken for sequencing was PBMCs or T cells enriched from blood (not recorded which). The rearranged chain carries TRBV6-5 and TRBJ1-6; TRBD1 is a possible D gene, resting on 6 matching bases. The nucleotides read TGTGCCAGCAGTCTACAGGGTGAAAATTCACCCCTCCACTTT. It translates to CASSLQGENSPLHF.